This TCR beta chain originates from a study of cytomegalovirus exposure and HLA in healthy donors listed by TCRdb under 2017. With respect to the entire study: An earlier analysis of approximately 640 of the donors reported 250 to 350 Gb of sequence data and 100 million to 130 million unique TCR beta sequences from 150 million to 200 million T cells. An early release that covered roughly 600 HLA-typed donors contained approximately 300 gigabases of sequencing data and roughly 84 million unique TCR sequences. Among the roughly 390 genotyped donors, around 81% belonged to the genetic ancestry cluster associated with self-reported Caucasian donors. The study aimed to test whether signatures of past pathogen exposure could be identified by cataloging public T cell receptors. Using immunosequencing, the study profiled T cell repertoires from 640 or so subjects and related those repertoires to cytomegalovirus serostatus. Along with the approximately 650-subject first cohort, a separate validation cohort of 120 different subjects was used. The study combined high-throughput TCR immunosequencing, statistical association of individual TCRs with disease status, and machine learning to predict cytomegalovirus infection status. A later analysis re-examined previously published TCR beta repertoires from roughly 720 donors and added high-resolution HLA genotyping to investigate patterns of TCR occurrence. The later analysis used no new phenotypic data to find candidate immune exposures, relying instead on TCR beta sequences and their occurrence across donors. To decide whether each TCR beta V gene segment behaved as functional or pseudogenic, an earlier analysis of some 600 of the donors relied on high-throughput TCR beta sequencing. Alongside the repertoire data, information on donor age, sex, ethnicity and CMV serostatus was compiled. A later genetic analysis used genome-wide SNP genotypes for about three fifths of the 666 donors, treating that subset as a discovery cohort. All discovery cohort repertoires had been generated on a single sequencing platform. Both class I and class II loci were covered by HLA typing, at four-digit resolution. Typing coverage varied by locus: roughly 629-630 donors for A, B, C, DRB1 and DQB1; approximately 560 for DQA1; more than 600 for DPA1; approximately 470 for DPB1. A handful of DR-DQ haplotypes were handled as single units for association and clustering because linkage in the cohort was strong. Among a few hundred genotyped donors of the cohort, an average of approximately 230,000 unique TCR beta nucleotide sequences were sequenced per donor, around a sixth of them non-productive.

Library preparation employed the immunoSEQ multiplex PCR assay. A mixture of 60 forward primers for TCR Vbeta segments and 13 reverse primers for TCR Jbeta segments was used in the multiplex PCR. The CDR3 region of rearranged TCR beta genes was amplified from genomic DNA by a multiplex PCR assay. Amplified TCR beta libraries were sequenced as 87-base-pair reads on the Illumina HiSeq System. The source study handled its data this way. In a later analysis, some 80 million unique TCR beta chains were counted across the 500 to 850 repertoires, and around 10 million of these chains were shared by at least two donors. To remove PCR and sequencing errors, raw reads were error-corrected and collapsed into unique sequences using a nearest-neighbor algorithm that merged closely related sequences. V, D and J gene segments were assigned by aligning CDR3 sequences to IMGT reference sequences. For a sequence to be retained, at least a six-nucleotide match to both a V gene segment and a J gene segment was required. A rearrangement counted as productive if the CDR3 had no stop codons and remained in frame with V and J, and every other rearrangement counted as non-productive. Following IMGT convention, CDR3 was defined as the stretch from the second conserved V-encoded cysteine up to the conserved J-encoded phenylalanine. In an earlier analysis of some 550 of the donors, sequences lacking an unambiguous match to a single V gene segment were excluded. An earlier analysis of just under 600 of the donors called V segments functional above 56.7% productive rearrangements and segregating when the between-donor standard deviation exceeded 5%. To diagnose cytomegalovirus status from the catalog of TCR beta chain sequences, a statistical classification framework was built. In a later analysis, TCR nucleotide sequences were compared against IMGT/GENE-DB human TR gene sequences so that V and J genes could be assigned. A later analysis assigned CDR3 sequences and most-parsimonious VDJ recombination scenarios with the TCRdist pipeline. In a later analysis, every TCR beta chain was defined by the combination of its CDR3 amino acid sequence and its V-gene family, and reads without a unique V-gene family were dropped. As a way to deal with suspected cross-contamination and a sequencing artifact, a later analysis dropped under 600 nucleotide sequences that were highly shared and had low generation probability. In a later analysis, a clonal expansion index was calculated for each public chain from normalized within-repertoire ranks of inferred template counts. Generation probabilities in a later analysis came from a VDJ recombination model fitted to out-of-frame rearrangements, and those results were checked against IGoR. In a later analysis, hypergeometric tests were used to score TCR-TCR, TCR-HLA and TCR-CMV co-occurrence, with a repertoire-size bias correction applied to TCR pairs. A later analysis estimated false discovery rates by permuting HLA or CMV assignments 20 times. A later analysis grouped co-occurring TCRs with DBSCAN, adding TCRdist sequence similarity when clustering within HLA-allele-positive subsets. Repertoires with fewer than 30,000 or more than 120,000 public chains were left out of co-occurrence clustering, as were five repertoires with anomalous nucleotide sharing. TCRdb took this table from immuneACCESS and kept in-frame rearrangements with V and J called. Such tables lack part of the clones; where checked against another copy, unresolved V genes explain under half of the gap, and the rest is unexplained. V and J calls plus clone size are reproduced from that table; the DNA served to infer D and trimming. In this sample the table shows some 150,000 clones, approximately 88% of which occur a single time. The ten biggest clones cover approximately 1.5% of the sample.

About this clone: Its cognate antigen has yet to be identified. Per-base qualities were not stored, and no clone one base away is much larger.

The cohort consisted of 650 to 850 healthy bone marrow donors. Cohort members were all nominally healthy when sampled, although unrecorded immune exposures were likely present. The donor was CMV seronegative and was included in the group of about 350 seronegative cohort members. Each donor provided a peripheral blood sample, and peripheral blood mononuclear cells were used for TCR beta sequencing. Genomic DNA was extracted from the blood cell samples with the Qiagen DNeasy Blood Extraction Kit. The CDR3 covers 16 residues, taking in both the cysteine and the phenylalanine. Only the CDR3 region is kept as DNA, spanning 48 bases read in frame from base 1. At the junction V is shortened by 4 bases and J by 3 bases; bases outside the gene matches: 9. The germline V gene yields SGHRS for CDR1 and YFSETQ for CDR2. Paper-wide results and their limitations: Sequencing depth was assumed to be roughly uniform across donors in the presence/absence analyses, though that assumption may not hold. In both the original and validation cohorts, the classifier was reported to diagnose cytomegalovirus status with high specificity and sensitivity. CMV serostatus was the only immune exposure information available for the cohort. It was suggested by the authors that the approach could potentially be generalized to other disease states and immunological phenotypes. In a later analysis, HLA-associated TCR beta chains were found to be more clonally expanded and to have lower generation probabilities than equally common non-associated chains. When HLA alleles, especially DR and DQ, strongly co-occurred, TCR associations were difficult to assign to individual alleles. A further reported finding was that TCR beta sequences accurately predicted the HLA-A and HLA-B alleles for most subjects in the first cohort. A group of highly shared sequence variants was considered likely to be a technical artifact of the sequencing pipeline. In an earlier analysis of 500 to 650 of the donors, most TCR beta V segments appeared in productive rearrangements about 90% or about 30% of the time, broadly matching IMGT annotations. This cohort had only TCR beta chains sequenced, and the lack of alpha or paired-chain data limited which features could be detected. A later analysis found that TCR association rates varied across HLA loci, with DRB1 alleles showing the most associated TCRs and HLA-C alleles the fewest. According to a later analysis, most CMV-associated TCR beta chains appeared to be HLA-restricted, and the HLA associations seemed to be driven largely by CMV exposure. In a later analysis, some 17,000 TCR beta sequences were associated with specific HLA alleles at a false discovery rate of 0.05. Some IMGT-functional V segments, including TRBV6-2 and TRBV6-3, could not be told apart with the 87-base-pair reads, so those segments were excluded. Because counts were too low, around 17 rarely observed V segments, including chromosome 9 orphons, were left out of the earlier analysis of 587 of the donors. A few of the identified cytomegalovirus-associated TCR beta chains were confirmed in vitro to be specific for cytomegalovirus antigens. In the study, roughly 160 TCR beta chains were listed as associated with cytomegalovirus. Across donors, most TCR sequences were observed very rarely, whereas some public TCRs were present in many individuals. A later analysis reported that several top co-occurrence clusters appeared linked to parvovirus B19, influenza, CMV and Epstein-Barr virus. An association between a missense DCLRE1C variant and V-gene and J-gene trimming of TCR beta chains was found in a later genetic analysis and replicated in an independent cohort. Correlated functional status among segregating V segments might reflect linkage disequilibrium, but an unknown experimental factor could not be ruled out. Because some donors lacked HLA typing at each locus, the association tests relied only on the typed subset. Compared with the 666-donor mean, donors in an Asian-associated ancestry cluster had fewer N-insertions in productive TCRs, according to a later genetic analysis.

Specimen: PBMCs. This clonotype was obtained from a woman under 30 in good health and CMV-seronegative. This chain joins TRBV5-1 to TRBJ2-3; the central 9 bases match TRBD1. The CDR3 sequence is CASSKIQGAGTDTQYF. In nucleotides, the sequence is TGCGCCAGCAGCAAAATACAGGGGGCAGGGACAGATACGCAGTATTTT. The variable domain in full, with residues beyond the CDR3 obtained from the reference TRBV5-1 and TRBJ2-3 genes, is KAGVTQTPRYLIKTRGQQVTLSCSPISGHRSVSWYQQTPGQGLQFLFEYFSETQRNKGNFPGRFSGRQFSNSRSEMNVSTLELGDSALYLCASSKIQGAGTDTQYFGPGTRLTVL.